The 23 T cell receptor beta chains below come from one sample, sequenced in a study of blood T cell repertoires in COVID-19. This table comes from immunoSEQ multiplex PCR, and its TCRdb copy is limited to in-frame clones, with some not included. This table has about 26,000 clones, around 91% appearing once. Sequencing was carried out using peripheral blood. All receptors come from a woman in her sixties or seventies with active COVID-19.

The gene calls are TRBV2 and TRBJ1-3; D might be TRBD1 (5 bases). V was cut by 6 bases and J by 0 bases, with 12 bases left in between. CDR1 SNHLY and CDR2 FYNNEI come from the germline V gene. The CDR3 has 15 amino acids. As DNA, the CDR3 is TGTGCCAGCAGGGAACGGACATTCTCTGGAAACACCATATATTTT. This gives the protein CASRERTFSGNTIYF. The whole variable domain, remainder taken from reference TRBV2 and TRBJ1-3, is EPEVTQTPSHQVTQMGQEVILRCVPISNHLYFYWYRQILGQKVEFLVSFYNNEISEKSEIFDDQFSVERPDGSNFTLKIRSTKLEDSAMYFCASRERTFSGNTIYFGEGSWLTVV.

The chain uses TRBV9 and TRBJ1-1; 7 bases line up with TRBD1. The ends lost 2 bases at V and 4 bases at J; junction bases unmatched: 2. The CDR3 runs 13 residues. Looked up from germline, CDR1 is SGDLS and CDR2 is YYNGEE. CDR3 nucleotides: TGTGCCAGCAGCGTTGGGACAGTCACTGAAGCTTTCTTT. Its protein is CASSVGTVTEAFF.

This clone is a singleton in its sample. The chain recombines TRBV10-2 with TRBJ1-4; D is uncertain. Looked up from germline, CDR1 is WSHSY and CDR2 is SAAADI. This CDR3 region has 14 residues. Deletions cut 3 bases from V and 4 bases from J, with 9 bases between. The CDR3 bases are TGCGCCAGCAGTGATGGCCAGGATAATGAAAAACTGTTTTTT. This translates into CASSDGQDNEKLFF.

This chain links TRBV2 with TRBJ2-5; D is unclear. Germline CDR1 is SNHLY and CDR2 is FYNNEI. This CDR3 is 10 amino acids long. Trimming removed 6 bases from V and 5 bases from J, with 4 bases in between. DNA for the CDR3: TGTGCCAGCAGCGGGGAGACCCAGTACTTC. It encodes CASSGETQYF.

This sequence joins TRBV6-1 and TRBJ2-1; TRBD2 aligns across 12 bases. The CDR3 sequence is 18 residues long. Per the germline V gene, CDR1 is MNHNS and CDR2 is SASEGT. The trim removed 0 bases at V and 4 bases at J, leaving 7 bases unmatched. The CDR3 spells CASSEALAGGLGYNEQFF. The CDR3 DNA reads TGTGCCAGCAGTGAAGCACTAGCGGGAGGCCTTGGGTACAATGAGCAGTTCTTC.

This CDR3 is CASSRGQHYEQYF. CDR3 bases: TGTGCCAGCAGTCGTGGACAGCACTACGAGCAGTACTTC. This chain uses TRBV6-6 with TRBJ2-7; possible D gene TRBD1, 6 bases. The CDR3 length is 13 residues. V lost 5 bases, J lost 3 bases, and 11 bases lay in between. Germline V lookup: CDR1 MNHNY, CDR2 SVGAGI (reference sequence).

The chain uses TRBV6-5 and TRBJ1-5; a possible D gene is TRBD1 (6 bases). V lost 6 bases to trimming and J lost 6 bases, with 12 bases between them. Germline CDR1 reads MNHEY; CDR2 reads SVGAGI. The CDR3 has 13 amino acids. DNA of the CDR3: TGTGCCAGCAGATCAAACAGGGTTCAGCCCCAGCATTTT. Translated: CASRSNRVQPQHF.

This clone showed up just a few times. V is TRBV9 and J is TRBJ2-1, with 8 positions matching TRBD2. The germline CDR1 and CDR2 sequences are SGDLS and YYNGEE. V gave up 1 base and J gave up 8 bases; unmatched junction bases: 8. The CDR3 extends over 15 amino acids. In nucleotides, the CDR3 is TGTGCCAGCAGCGTAACCGGGACTAGTTTCTATGAGCAGTTCTTC. Amino acid sequence: CASSVTGTSFYEQFF.

This clone was counted between two and nine times. V and J are TRBV28 and TRBJ2-7, with 7 bases that match TRBD2. The V and J ends lost 3 bases and 3 bases, in that order; junction bases with no gene match: 5. CDR1 and CDR2 from the germline V gene are MDHEN and SYDVKM. The CDR3 runs to 14 residues. The CDR3 nucleotides are TGTGCCAGCAGTTTCGGCGGGAGTAACTACGAGCAGTACTTC. Translated: CASSFGGSNYEQYF. Combining the CDR3 with reference TRBV28 and TRBJ2-7 gives the whole variable domain DVKVTQSSRYLVKRTGEKVFLECVQDMDHENMFWYRQDPGLGLRLIYFSYDVKMKEKGDIPEGYSVSREKKERFSLILESASTNQTSMYLCASSFGGSNYEQYFGPGTRLTVT.

The gene calls are TRBV6-5 and TRBJ1-3; 8 bases align to TRBD1. The ends lost 6 bases at V and 5 bases at J; junction bases unmatched: 9. The CDR3 is made up of 15 amino acids. The germline V gene encodes CDR1 MNHEY and CDR2 SVGAGI. This CDR3 is CASRPDRGSRNTIYF. CDR3 sequence (DNA): TGTGCCAGCAGACCCGACAGGGGATCACGAAACACCATATATTTT.

This chain uses TRBV3-1 (or the pseudogene TRBV3-2) with TRBJ2-1, with TRBD2 matching over 8 bases. The CDR3 contains 15 residues. V lost 4 bases to trimming and J lost 7 bases; unmatched junction nucleotides: 9. The germline V gene encodes CDR1 LGHDT and CDR2 YNNKEL (reference sequence). The CDR3 loop reads CASSRAGEMKNEQFF. Written as DNA, the CDR3 is TGTGCCAGCAGCCGAGCGGGAGAGATGAAAAATGAGCAGTTCTTC.

CDR3 amino acids: CASSLVWLAVNEQFF. In nucleotides, the CDR3 is TGTGCCAGCAGCTTAGTATGGCTAGCTGTGAATGAGCAGTTCTTC. This sequence joins TRBV7-2 and TRBJ2-1; a possible D gene is TRBD2 (5 bases). Trimming stripped 1 base from V and 7 bases from J, with 14 bases between. Germline CDR1 SGHTA, CDR2 FQGNSA. The CDR3 is made up of 15 amino acids.

This CDR3 is CASSQAPGAGNTIYF. CDR3 DNA sequence: TGCGCCAGCAGCCAAGCACCCGGGGCTGGAAACACCATATATTTT. This chain links TRBV4-3 with TRBJ1-3; D is uncertain. CDR3 length: 15 amino acids. Germline lookup yields CDR1 LGHNA and CDR2 YSLEER. Trimming shortened V by 1 base and J by 2 bases, and 9 bases separated the two germline ends.

The gene calls are TRBV6-6 and TRBJ2-1; no firm D call. Germline lookup yields CDR1 MNHNY and CDR2 SVGAGI (reference sequence). Trimming cost V 5 bases and J 4 bases, with 15 bases left between them. CDR3 size: 15 residues. In DNA form, the CDR3 reads TGTGCCAGCAGTACTACCCGGCCTACATACAATGAGCAGTTCTTC. As protein: CASSTTRPTYNEQFF.

The rearrangement joins TRBV5-4 to TRBJ2-7; tentatively, D is TRBD2 (6 bases). From germline, CDR1 is SGHNT and CDR2 YYREEE (reference sequence). The CDR3 has 14 amino acids. V lost 0 bases to trimming and J lost 6 bases, with 13 bases between them. CDR3: CASSLDQRVGEQYF. The CDR3 DNA follows: TGTGCCAGCAGCTTGGATCAGCGGGTAGGCGAGCAGTACTTC. Full variable domain (outside the CDR3, taken from reference TRBV5-4 and TRBJ2-7): ETGVTQSPTHLIKTRGQQVTLRCSSQSGHNTVSWYQQALGQGPQFIFQYYREEENGRGNFPPRFSGLQFPNYSSELNVNALELDDSALYLCASSLDQRVGEQYFGPGTRLTVT.

This chain links TRBV6-4 with TRBJ2-7; D unresolved. Per the germline V gene, CDR1 is MRHNA and CDR2 is SNTAGT. The CDR3 spans 15 residues. Trimming pared 2 bases from V and 2 bases from J, leaving 13 bases between. The CDR3 reads CASSDRAAPPYEQYF. The DNA for the CDR3 is TGTGCCAGCAGTGACCGCGCGGCACCCCCCTACGAGCAGTACTTC.

This clone was found once. The chain links TRBV28 to TRBJ1-2, with 7 bases identical to TRBD1. Trimming took 6 bases from V and 0 from J; bases not matched to a gene: 7. CDR3 size: 15 residues. The germline V gene has CDR1 MDHEN and CDR2 SYDVKM. The CDR3 DNA reads TGTGCCAGCAGGGAGACAGGGATTACTAACTATGGCTACACCTTC. Translating gives CASRETGITNYGYTF.

V and J are TRBV28 and TRBJ2-2; D not certain. The CDR3 totals 14 residues. Per germline, CDR1 MDHEN and CDR2 SYDVKM. The ends were cut back, 0 bases at V and 6 bases at J, with 8 bases in the middle. The CDR3 nucleotides read TGTGCCAGCAGTTTATGGCAGGCATCCGGGGAGCTGTTTTTT. Protein: CASSLWQASGELFF.

The chain uses TRBV9 and TRBJ2-1, with TRBD2 as a possible D gene (5 bases). The germline V gene has CDR1 SGDLS and CDR2 YYNGEE. This CDR3 is built from 16 residues. V lost 4 bases and J 4 bases, leaving 18 bases between the germline ends. The CDR3 loop reads CASSPYGDGGYNEQFF. Here the CDR3 DNA reads TGTGCCAGCAGCCCCTATGGGGATGGAGGATACAATGAGCAGTTCTTC.

This clone has only one observation. The chain has TRBV11-2 and TRBJ2-1; 10 bases are shared with TRBD2. Germline values: CDR1 SGHAT, CDR2 FQNNGV. The CDR3 is made up of 16 amino acids. Trimming cost V 6 bases and J 10 bases; bases outside gene matches: 15. Here the CDR3 reads CASSSPQPGLAREQFF. As DNA, the CDR3 is TGTGCCAGCAGTTCGCCCCAACCGGGACTAGCGAGGGAGCAGTTCTTC.

This chain connects TRBV6-1 to TRBJ2-2; D ambiguous. The germline V gene encodes CDR1 MNHNS and CDR2 SASEGT. The length of the CDR3 is 14 residues. Trimming pared 1 base from V and 6 bases from J, leaving 9 bases between. The CDR3 sequence: CASSEDLSPGELFF. DNA for the CDR3: TGTGCCAGCAGTGAAGATCTGAGCCCCGGGGAGCTGTTTTTT.

V and J are TRBV11-1 and TRBJ2-6; D is possibly TRBD2 (6 bases). The CDR3 loop spans 16 amino acids. The germline V gene encodes CDR1 SGHAT and CDR2 FQDESV (reference sequence). Trimming shortened V by 3 bases and J by 0 bases, and 9 bases separated the two germline ends. In DNA form, the CDR3 reads TGTGCCAGCAGCTTTTTTAGCGGCTCTGGGGCCAACGTCCTGACTTTC. It specifies CASSFFSGSGANVLTF.

The gene calls are TRBV10-1 and TRBJ1-4; D is ambiguous. The V gene lost 11 bases and the J gene lost 7 bases, with 17 bases spanning the gap. The germline V gene has CDR1 WNHNN and CDR2 SYGVQD (reference sequence). The CDR3 loop spans 13 amino acids. CDR3 sequence: CALFREVAEKLFF. The CDR3, as DNA: TGCGCCCTATTTCGGGAGGTCGCTGAAAAACTGTTTTTT.